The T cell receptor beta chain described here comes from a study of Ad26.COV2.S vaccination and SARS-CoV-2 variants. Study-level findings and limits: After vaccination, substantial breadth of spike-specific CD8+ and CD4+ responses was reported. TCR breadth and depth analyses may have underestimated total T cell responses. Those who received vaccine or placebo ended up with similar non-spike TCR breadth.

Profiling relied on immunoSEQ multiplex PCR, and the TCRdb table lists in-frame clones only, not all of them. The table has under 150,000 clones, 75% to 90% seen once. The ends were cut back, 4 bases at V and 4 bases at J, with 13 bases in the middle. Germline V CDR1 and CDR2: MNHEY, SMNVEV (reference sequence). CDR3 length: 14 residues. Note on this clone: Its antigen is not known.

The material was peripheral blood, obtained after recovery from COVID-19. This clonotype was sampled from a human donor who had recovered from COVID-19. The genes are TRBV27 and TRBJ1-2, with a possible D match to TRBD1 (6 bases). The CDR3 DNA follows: TGTGCCAGCAGTTCAAACAGGGATGGCTATGGCTACACCTTC. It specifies CASSSNRDGYGYTF.